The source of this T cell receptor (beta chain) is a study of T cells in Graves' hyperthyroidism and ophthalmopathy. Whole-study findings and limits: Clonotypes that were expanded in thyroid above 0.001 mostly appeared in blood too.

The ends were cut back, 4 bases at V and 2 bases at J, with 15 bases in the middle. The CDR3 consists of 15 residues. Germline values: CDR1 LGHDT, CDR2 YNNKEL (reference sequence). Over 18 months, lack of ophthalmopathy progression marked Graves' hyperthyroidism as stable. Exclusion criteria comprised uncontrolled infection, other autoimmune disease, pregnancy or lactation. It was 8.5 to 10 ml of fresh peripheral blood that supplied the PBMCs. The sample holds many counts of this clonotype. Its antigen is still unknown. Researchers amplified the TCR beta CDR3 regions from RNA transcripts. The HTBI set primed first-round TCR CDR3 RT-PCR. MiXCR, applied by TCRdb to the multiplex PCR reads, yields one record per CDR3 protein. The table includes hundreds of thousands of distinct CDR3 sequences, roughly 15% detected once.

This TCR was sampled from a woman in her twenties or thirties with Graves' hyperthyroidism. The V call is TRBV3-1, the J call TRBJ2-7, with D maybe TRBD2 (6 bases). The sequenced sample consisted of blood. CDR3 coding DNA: TGTGCCAGCAGCCCCTCCTCCGGGAGTCCCTACGAGCAGTACTTC. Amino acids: CASSPSSGSPYEQYF.